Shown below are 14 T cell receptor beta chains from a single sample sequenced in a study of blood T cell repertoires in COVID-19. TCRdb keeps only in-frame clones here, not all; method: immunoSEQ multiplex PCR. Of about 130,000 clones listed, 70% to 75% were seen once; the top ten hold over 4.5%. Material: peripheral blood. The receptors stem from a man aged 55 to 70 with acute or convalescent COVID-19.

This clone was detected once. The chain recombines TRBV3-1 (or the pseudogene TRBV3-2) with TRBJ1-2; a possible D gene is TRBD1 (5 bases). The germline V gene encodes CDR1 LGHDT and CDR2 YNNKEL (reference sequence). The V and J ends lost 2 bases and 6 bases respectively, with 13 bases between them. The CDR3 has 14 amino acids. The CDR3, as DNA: TGTGCCAGCAGCCAACCCTCGGGGGGGAATGGCTACACCTTC. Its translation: CASSQPSGGNGYTF.

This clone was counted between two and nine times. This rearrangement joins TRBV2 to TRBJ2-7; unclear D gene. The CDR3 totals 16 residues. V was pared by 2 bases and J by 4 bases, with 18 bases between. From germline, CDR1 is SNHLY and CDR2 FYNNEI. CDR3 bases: TGTGCCAGCAGTGAATTCCTTGGAGAGAAAGGTTACGAGCAGTACTTC. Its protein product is CASSEFLGEKGYEQYF.

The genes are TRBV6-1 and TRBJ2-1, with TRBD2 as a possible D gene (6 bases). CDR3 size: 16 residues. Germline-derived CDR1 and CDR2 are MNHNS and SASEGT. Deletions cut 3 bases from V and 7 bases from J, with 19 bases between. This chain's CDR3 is CASSDISGPLRNEQFF. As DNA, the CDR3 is TGTGCCAGCAGTGACATAAGCGGGCCCCTGAGAAATGAGCAGTTCTTC.

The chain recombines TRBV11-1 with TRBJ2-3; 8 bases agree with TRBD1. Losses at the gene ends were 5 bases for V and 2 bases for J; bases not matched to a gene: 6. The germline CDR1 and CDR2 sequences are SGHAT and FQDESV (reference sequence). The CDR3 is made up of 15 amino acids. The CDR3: CASSPWTGITDTQYF. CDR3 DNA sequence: TGTGCCAGCAGCCCTTGGACAGGGATCACAGATACGCAGTATTTT.

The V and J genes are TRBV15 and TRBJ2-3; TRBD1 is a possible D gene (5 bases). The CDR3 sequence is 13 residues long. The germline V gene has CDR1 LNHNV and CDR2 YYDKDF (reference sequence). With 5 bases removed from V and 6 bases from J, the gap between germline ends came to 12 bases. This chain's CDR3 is CATSDRGADTQYF. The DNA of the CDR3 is TGTGCCACCAGCGACCGTGGGGCGGATACGCAGTATTTT.

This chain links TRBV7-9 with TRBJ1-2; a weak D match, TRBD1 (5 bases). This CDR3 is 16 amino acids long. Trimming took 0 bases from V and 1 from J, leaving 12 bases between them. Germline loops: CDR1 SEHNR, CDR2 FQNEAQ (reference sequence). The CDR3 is CASSLAQGALNYGYTF. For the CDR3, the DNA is TGTGCCAGCAGCTTAGCGCAAGGGGCGCTTAACTATGGCTACACCTTC. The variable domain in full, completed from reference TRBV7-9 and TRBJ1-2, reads DTGVSQNPRHKITKRGQNVTFRCDPISEHNRLYWYRQTLGQGPEFLTYFQNEAQLEKSRLLSDRFSAERPKGSFSTLEIQRTEQGDSAMYLCASSLAQGALNYGYTFGSGTRLTVV.

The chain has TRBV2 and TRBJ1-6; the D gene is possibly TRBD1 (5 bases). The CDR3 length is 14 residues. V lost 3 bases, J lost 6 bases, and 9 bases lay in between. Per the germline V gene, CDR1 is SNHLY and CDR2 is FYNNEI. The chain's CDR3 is CASSEARVNSPLHF. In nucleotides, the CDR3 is TGTGCCAGCAGTGAGGCCAGGGTTAATTCACCCCTCCACTTT.

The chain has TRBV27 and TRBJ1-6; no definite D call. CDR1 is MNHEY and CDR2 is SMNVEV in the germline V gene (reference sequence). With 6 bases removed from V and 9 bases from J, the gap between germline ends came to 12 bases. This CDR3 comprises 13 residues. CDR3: CASSYSVRSPLHF. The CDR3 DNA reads TGTGCCAGCAGCTATTCTGTTCGTTCACCCCTCCACTTT.

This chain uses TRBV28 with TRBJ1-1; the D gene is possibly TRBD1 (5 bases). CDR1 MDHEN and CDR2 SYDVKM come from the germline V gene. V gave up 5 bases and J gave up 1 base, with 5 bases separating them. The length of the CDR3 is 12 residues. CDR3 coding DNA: TGTGCCAGCAGTACAGGGAACACTGAAGCTTTCTTT. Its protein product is CASSTGNTEAFF.

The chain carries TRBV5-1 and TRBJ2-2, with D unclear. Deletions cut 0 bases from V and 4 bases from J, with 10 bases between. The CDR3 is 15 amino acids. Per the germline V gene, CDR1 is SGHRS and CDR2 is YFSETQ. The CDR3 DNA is TGCGCCAGCAGCTTGGGGCAGGCAAGCACCGGGGAGCTGTTTTTT. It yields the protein CASSLGQASTGELFF.

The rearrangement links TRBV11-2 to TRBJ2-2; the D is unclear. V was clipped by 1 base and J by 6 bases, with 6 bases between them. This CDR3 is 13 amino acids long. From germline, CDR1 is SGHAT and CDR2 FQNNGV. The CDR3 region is CASSLVSSGELFF. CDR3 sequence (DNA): TGTGCCAGCAGCTTAGTTAGCTCCGGGGAGCTGTTTTTT.

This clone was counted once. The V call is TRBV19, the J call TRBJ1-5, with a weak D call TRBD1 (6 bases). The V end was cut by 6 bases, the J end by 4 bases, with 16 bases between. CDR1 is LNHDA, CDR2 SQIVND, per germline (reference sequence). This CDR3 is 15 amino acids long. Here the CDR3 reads CASRDWTVKNQPQHF. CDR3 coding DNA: TGTGCCAGTAGGGACTGGACAGTTAAAAATCAGCCCCAGCATTTT.

The CDR3 DNA is TGCGCCAGCAGCGCGACATCCACAGGTGGGGGGGAGCTGTTTTTT. Its protein is CASSATSTGGGELFF. V gene TRBV5-1 combines with J gene TRBJ2-2; a weak D match, TRBD1 (5 bases). This CDR3 spans 15 amino acids. V was pared by 4 bases and J by 8 bases, with 18 bases between. Germline assignment: CDR1 SGHRS and CDR2 YFSETQ.

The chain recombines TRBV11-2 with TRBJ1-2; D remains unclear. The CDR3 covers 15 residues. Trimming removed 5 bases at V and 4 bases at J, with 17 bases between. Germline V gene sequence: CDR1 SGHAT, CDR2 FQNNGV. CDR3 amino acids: CASSPSGVTIYGYTF. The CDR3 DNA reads TGTGCCAGCAGCCCCAGTGGAGTGACGATCTATGGCTACACCTTC.